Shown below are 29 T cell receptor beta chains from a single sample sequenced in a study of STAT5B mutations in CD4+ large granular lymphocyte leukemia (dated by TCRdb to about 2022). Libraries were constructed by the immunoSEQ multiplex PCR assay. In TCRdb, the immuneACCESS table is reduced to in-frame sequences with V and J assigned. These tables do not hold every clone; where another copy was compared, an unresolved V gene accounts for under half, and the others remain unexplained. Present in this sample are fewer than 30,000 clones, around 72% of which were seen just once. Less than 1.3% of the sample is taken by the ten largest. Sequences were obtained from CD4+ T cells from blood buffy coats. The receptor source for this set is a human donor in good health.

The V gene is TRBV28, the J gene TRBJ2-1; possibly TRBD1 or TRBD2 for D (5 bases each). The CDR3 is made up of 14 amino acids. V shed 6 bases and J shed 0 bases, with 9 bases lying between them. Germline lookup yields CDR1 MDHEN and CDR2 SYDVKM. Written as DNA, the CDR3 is TGTGCCAGCAGATCCGGGACCTCCTACAATGAGCAGTTCTTC. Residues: CASRSGTSYNEQFF.

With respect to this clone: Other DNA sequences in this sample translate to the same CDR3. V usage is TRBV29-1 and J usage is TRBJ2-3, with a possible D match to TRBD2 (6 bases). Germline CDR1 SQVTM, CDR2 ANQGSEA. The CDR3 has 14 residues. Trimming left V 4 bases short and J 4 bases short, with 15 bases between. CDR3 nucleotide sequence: TGCAGCGTTGGTTTGGCTAGCGACCCAGATACGCAGTATTTT. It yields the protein CSVGLASDPDTQYF.

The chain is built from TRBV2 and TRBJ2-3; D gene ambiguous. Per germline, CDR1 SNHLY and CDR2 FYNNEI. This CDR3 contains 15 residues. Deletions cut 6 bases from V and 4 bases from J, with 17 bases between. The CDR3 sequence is CASRSLAGFADTQYF. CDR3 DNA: TGTGCCAGCAGATCCTTGGCAGGTTTCGCAGATACGCAGTATTTT.

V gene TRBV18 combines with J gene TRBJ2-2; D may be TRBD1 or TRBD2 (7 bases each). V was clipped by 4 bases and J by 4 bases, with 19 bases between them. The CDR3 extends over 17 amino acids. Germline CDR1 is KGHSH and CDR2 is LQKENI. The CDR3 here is CASSRSGTERFTGELFF. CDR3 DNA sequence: TGTGCCAGCTCACGCAGCGGGACAGAGCGGTTCACCGGGGAGCTGTTTTTT.

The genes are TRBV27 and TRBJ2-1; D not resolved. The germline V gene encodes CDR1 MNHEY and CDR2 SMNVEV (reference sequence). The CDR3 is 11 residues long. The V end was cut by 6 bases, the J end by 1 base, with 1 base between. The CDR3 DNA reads TGTGCCAGCAGATCCTACAATGAGCAGTTCTTC. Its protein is CASRSYNEQFF.

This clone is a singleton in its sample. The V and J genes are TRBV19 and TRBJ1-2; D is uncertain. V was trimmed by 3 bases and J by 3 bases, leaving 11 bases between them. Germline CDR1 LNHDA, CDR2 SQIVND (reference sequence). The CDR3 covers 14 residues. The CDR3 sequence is CASSIPQTHYGYTF. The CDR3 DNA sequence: TGTGCCAGTAGTATCCCGCAGACCCACTATGGCTACACCTTC.

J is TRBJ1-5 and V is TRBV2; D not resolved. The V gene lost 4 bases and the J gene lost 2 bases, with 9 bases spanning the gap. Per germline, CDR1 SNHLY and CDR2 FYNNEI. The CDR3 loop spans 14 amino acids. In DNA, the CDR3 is TGTGCCAGCAGTGCAGGTTTGGGCAATCAGCCCCAGCATTTT. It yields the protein CASSAGLGNQPQHF.

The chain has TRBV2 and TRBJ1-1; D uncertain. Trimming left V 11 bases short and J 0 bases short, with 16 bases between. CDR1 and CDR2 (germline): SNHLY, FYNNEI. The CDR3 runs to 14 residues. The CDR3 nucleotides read TGTGCCGTACAATCCGACAACGTGAACACTGAAGCTTTCTTT. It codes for CAVQSDNVNTEAFF.

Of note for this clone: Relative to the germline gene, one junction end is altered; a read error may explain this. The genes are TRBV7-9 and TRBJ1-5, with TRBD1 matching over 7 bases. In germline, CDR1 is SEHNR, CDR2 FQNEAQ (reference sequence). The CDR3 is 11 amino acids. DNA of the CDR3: TGTGCCAGCAGCCAACAGGGGCCCCCGCATTTT. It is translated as CASSQQGPPHF. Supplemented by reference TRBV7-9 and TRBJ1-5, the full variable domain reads DTGVSQNPRHKITKRGQNVTFRCDPISEHNRLYWYRQTLGQGPEFLTYFQNEAQLEKSRLLSDRFSAERPKGSFSTLEIQRTEQGDSAMYLCASSQQGPPHFGDGTRLSIL.

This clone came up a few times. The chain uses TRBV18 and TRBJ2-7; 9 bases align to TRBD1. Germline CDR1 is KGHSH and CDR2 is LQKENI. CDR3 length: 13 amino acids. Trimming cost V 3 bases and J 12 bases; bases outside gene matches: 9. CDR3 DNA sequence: TGTGCCAGCTCACCGTCCCGGGACAGGGAAGCGTACTTC. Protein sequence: CASSPSRDREAYF.

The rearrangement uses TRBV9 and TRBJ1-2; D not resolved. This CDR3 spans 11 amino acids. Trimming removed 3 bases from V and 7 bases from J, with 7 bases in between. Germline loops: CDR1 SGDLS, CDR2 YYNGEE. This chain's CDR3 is CASSANSGYTF. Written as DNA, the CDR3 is TGTGCCAGCAGCGCTAATAGTGGCTACACCTTC.

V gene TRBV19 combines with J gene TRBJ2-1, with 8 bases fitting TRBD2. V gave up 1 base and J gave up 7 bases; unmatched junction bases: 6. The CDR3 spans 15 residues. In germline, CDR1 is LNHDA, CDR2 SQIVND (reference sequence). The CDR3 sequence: CASSIVREGNNEQFF. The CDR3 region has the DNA TGTGCCAGTAGTATAGTTCGGGAGGGTAATAATGAGCAGTTCTTC.

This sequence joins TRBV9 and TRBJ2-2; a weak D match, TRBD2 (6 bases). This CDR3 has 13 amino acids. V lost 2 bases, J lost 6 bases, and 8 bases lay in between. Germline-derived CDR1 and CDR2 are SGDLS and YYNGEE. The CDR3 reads CASSVGGSGELFF. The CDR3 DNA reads TGTGCCAGCAGCGTGGGGGGATCCGGGGAGCTGTTTTTT.

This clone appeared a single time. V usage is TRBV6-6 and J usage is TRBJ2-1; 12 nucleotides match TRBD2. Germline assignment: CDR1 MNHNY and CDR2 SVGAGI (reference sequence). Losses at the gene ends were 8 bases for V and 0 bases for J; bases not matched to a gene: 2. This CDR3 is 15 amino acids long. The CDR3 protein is CASETSGSSYNEQFF. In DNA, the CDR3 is TGTGCCAGCGAGACTAGCGGGAGCTCCTACAATGAGCAGTTCTTC.

The chain's CDR3 is CASSLEYGYEQYF. CDR3 in DNA: TGTGCCAGCAGCTTAGAATACGGCTACGAGCAGTACTTC. The chain employs TRBV7-9 and TRBJ2-7; D is uncertain. Trimming took 1 base from V and 3 from J, leaving 7 bases between them. Per the germline V gene, CDR1 is SEHNR and CDR2 is FQNEAQ (reference sequence). This CDR3 has 13 residues. Full variable domain (remainder filled in from reference TRBV7-9 and TRBJ2-7): DTGVSQNPRHKITKRGQNVTFRCDPISEHNRLYWYRQTLGQGPEFLTYFQNEAQLEKSRLLSDRFSAERPKGSFSTLEIQRTEQGDSAMYLCASSLEYGYEQYFGPGTRLTVT.

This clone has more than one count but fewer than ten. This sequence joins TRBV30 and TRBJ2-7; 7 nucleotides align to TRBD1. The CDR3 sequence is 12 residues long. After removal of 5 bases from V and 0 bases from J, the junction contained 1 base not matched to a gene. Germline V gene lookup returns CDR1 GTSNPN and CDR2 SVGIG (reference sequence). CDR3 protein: CAWGTASYEQYF. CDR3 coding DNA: TGTGCCTGGGGGACAGCCTCCTACGAGCAGTACTTC.

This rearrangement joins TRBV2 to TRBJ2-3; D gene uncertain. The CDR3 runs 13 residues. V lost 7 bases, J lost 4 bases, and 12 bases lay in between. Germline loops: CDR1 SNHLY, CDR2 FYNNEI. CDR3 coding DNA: TGTGCCAGCACCAGCCCCGGCGCAGATACGCAGTATTTT. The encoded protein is CASTSPGADTQYF.

CDR3 amino acids: CASSLELGPVDEQFF. In nucleotides, the CDR3 is TGTGCCAGCAGCTTAGAATTAGGCCCCGTCGATGAGCAGTTCTTC. The chain couples TRBV7-2 to TRBJ2-1; D is uncertain. CDR3 size: 15 residues. V was pared by 1 base and J by 8 bases, with 15 bases between. Germline V lookup: CDR1 SGHTA, CDR2 FQGNSA. Full variable domain (missing parts from reference TRBV7-2 and TRBJ2-1): GAGVSQSPSNKVTEKGKDVELRCDPISGHTALYWYRQSLGQGLEFLIYFQGNSAPDKSGLPSDRFSAERTGGSVSTLTIQRTQQEDSAVYLCASSLELGPVDEQFFGPGTRLTVL.

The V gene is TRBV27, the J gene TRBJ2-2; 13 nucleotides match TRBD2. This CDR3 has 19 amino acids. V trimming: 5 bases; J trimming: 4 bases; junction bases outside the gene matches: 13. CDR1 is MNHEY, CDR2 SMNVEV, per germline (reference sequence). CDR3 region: CASSPKLAGGYFSTGELFF. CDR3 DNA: TGTGCCAGCAGTCCCAAACTAGCGGGAGGGTATTTTTCCACCGGGGAGCTGTTTTTT.

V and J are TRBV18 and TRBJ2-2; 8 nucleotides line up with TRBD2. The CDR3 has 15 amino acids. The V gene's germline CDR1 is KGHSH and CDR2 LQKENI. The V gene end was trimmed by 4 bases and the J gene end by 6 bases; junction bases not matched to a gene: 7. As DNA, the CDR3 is TGTGCCAGCTCACAACTAGCGGACGGGGCCGGGGAGCTGTTTTTT. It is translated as CASSQLADGAGELFF.

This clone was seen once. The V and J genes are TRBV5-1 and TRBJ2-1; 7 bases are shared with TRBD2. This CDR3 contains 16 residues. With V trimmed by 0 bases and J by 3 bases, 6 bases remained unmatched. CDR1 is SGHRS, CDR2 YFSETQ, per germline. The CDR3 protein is CASSLVGGRGYNEQFF. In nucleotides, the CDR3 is TGCGCCAGCAGCTTGGTTGGCGGGAGAGGCTACAATGAGCAGTTCTTC.

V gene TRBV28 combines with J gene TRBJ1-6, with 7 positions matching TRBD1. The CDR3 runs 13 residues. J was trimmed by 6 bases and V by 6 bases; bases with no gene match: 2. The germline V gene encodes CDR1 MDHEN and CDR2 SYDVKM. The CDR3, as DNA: TGTGCCAGCAGAGACAGGGTTAATTCACCCCTCCACTTT. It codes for CASRDRVNSPLHF.

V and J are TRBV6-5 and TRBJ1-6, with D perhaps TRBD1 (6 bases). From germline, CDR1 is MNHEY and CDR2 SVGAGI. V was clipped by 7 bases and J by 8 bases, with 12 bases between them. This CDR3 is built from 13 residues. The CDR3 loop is CASKGQIDSPLHF. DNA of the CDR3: TGTGCCAGCAAGGGACAAATAGATTCACCCCTCCACTTT.

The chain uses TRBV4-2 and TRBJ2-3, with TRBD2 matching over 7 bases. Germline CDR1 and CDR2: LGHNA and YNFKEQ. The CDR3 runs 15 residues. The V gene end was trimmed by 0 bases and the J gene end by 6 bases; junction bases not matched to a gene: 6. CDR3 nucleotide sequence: TGTGCCAGCAGCCAAGAGGGGGGGAGTCCCGATACGCAGTATTTT. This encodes CASSQEGGSPDTQYF.

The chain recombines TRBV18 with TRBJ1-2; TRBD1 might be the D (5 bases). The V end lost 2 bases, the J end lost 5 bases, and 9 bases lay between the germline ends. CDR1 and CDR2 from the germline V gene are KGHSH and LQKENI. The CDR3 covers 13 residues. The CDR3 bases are TGTGCCAGCTCACCAACGACAGCGTATGGCTACACCTTC. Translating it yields CASSPTTAYGYTF.

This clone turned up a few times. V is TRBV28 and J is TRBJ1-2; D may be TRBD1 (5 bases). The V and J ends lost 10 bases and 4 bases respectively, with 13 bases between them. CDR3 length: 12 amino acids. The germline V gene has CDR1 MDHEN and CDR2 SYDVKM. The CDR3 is CATCGTFYGYTF. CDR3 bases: TGTGCCACCTGCGGGACGTTCTATGGCTACACCTTC.

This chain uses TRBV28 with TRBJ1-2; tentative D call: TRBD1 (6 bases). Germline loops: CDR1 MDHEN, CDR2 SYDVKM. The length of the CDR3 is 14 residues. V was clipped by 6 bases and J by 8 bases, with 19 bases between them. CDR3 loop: CASRQPAGAGGYTF. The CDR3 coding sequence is TGTGCCAGCAGGCAACCGGCAGGGGCGGGGGGCTACACCTTC.

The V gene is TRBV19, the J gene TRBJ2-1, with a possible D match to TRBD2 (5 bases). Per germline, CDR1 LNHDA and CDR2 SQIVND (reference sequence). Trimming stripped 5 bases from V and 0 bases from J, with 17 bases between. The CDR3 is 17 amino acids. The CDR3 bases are TGTGCCAGTAGTCGTCGGGAAGGAACTTTCTCCTACAATGAGCAGTTCTTC. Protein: CASSRREGTFSYNEQFF.

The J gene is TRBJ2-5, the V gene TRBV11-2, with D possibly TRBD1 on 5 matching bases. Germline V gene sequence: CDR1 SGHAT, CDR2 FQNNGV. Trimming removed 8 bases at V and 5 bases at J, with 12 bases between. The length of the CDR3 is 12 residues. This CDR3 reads CASAGIGETQYF. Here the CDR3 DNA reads TGTGCCAGCGCAGGGATTGGGGAGACCCAGTACTTC.